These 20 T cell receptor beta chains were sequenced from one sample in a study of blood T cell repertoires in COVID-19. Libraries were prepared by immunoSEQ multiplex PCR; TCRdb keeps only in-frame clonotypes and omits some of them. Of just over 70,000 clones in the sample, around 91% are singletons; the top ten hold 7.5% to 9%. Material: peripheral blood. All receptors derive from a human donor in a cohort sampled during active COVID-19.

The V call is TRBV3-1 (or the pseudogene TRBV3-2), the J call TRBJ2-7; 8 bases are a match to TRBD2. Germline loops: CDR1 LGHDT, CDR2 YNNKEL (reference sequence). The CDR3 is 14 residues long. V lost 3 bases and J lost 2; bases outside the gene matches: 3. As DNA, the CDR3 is TGTGCCAGCAGCCACCGGCGGGGGGCCTACGAGCAGTACTTC. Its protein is CASSHRRGAYEQYF.

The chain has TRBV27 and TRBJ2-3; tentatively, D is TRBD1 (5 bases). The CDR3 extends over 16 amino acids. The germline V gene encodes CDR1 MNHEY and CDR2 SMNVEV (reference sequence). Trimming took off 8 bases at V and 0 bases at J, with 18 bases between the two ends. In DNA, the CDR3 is TGTGCCAGCCACTGGGGCTTAGGGGCTAGCACAGATACGCAGTATTTT. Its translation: CASHWGLGASTDTQYF.

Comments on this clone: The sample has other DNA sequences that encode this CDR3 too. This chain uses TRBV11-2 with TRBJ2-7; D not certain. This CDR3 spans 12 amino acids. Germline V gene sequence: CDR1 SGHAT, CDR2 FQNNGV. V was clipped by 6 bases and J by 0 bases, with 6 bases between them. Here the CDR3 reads CASSLSSYEQYF. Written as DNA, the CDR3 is TGTGCCAGCAGTCTCAGCTCCTACGAGCAGTACTTC.

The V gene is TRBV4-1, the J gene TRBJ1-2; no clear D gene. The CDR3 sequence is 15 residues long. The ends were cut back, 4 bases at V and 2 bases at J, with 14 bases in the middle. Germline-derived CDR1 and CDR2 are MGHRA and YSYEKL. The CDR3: CASSPLLGRNYGYTF. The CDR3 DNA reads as TGCGCCAGCAGCCCCCTTCTGGGCAGGAACTATGGCTACACCTTC.

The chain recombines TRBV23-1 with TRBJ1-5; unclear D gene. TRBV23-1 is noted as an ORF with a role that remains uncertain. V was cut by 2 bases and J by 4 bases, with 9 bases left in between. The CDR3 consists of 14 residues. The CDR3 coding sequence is TGCGCCAGCAGTCAAGGGAGGTGTAATCAGCCCCAGCATTTT. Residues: CASSQGRCNQPQHF.

As DNA, the CDR3 is TGTGCCAGCAGCGGGACAGGGGGTTTCTATGGCTACACCTTC. It is translated as CASSGTGGFYGYTF. The chain carries TRBV5-8 and TRBJ1-2; 11 bases are shared with TRBD1. Germline loops: CDR1 SGHTS, CDR2 YDEGEE. There are 14 residues in the CDR3. Trimming cost V 4 bases and J 4 bases; bases outside gene matches: 3.

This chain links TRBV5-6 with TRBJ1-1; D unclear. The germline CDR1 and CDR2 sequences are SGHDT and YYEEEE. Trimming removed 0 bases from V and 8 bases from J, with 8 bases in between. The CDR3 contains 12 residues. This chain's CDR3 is CASSLGRVEAFF. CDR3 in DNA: TGTGCCAGCAGCTTGGGGAGGGTGGAAGCTTTCTTT.

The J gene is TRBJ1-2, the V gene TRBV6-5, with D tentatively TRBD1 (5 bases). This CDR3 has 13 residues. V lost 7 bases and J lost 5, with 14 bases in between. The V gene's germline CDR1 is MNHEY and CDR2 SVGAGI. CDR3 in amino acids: CASKRLGGYGYTF. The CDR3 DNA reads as TGTGCCAGCAAGAGGTTGGGGGGGTATGGCTACACCTTC.

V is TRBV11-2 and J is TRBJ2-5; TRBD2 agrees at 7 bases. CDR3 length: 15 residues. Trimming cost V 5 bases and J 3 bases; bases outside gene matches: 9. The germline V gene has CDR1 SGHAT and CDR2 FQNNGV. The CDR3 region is CASSPAGREEETQYF. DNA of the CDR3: TGTGCCAGCAGCCCCGCGGGGAGGGAGGAAGAGACCCAGTACTTC.

The CDR3 loop reads CASSFLDRGDTEAFF. The DNA for the CDR3 is TGCGCCAGCAGCTTTCTGGACAGGGGAGACACTGAAGCTTTCTTT. V usage is TRBV5-1 and J usage is TRBJ1-1; TRBD1 matches 9 bases. The CDR3 totals 15 residues. The V gene end was trimmed by 2 bases and the J gene end by 3 bases; junction bases not matched to a gene: 5. Germline V gene sequence: CDR1 SGHRS, CDR2 YFSETQ.

CDR3 sequence (DNA): TGTGCCAGCAGCCGAGCGGAAAGCGGGGGGGCCGGAGTCTACGAGCAGTACTTC. This translates into CASSRAESGGAGVYEQYF. The V call is TRBV14, the J call TRBJ2-7, with 10 bases identical to TRBD2. V lost 4 bases, J lost 3 bases, and 15 bases stayed unmatched. Germline values: CDR1 SGHDN, CDR2 FVKESK. The CDR3 has 18 amino acids.

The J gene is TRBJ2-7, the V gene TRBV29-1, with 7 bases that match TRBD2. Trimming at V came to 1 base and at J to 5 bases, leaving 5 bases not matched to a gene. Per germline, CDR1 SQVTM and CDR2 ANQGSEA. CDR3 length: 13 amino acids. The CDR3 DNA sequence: TGCAGCGTTGAAGTCACGGGAGGCGACGAGCAGTACTTC. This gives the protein CSVEVTGGDEQYF.

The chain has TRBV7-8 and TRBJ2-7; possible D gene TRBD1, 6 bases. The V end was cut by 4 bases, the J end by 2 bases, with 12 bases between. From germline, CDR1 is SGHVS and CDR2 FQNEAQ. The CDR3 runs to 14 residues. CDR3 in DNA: TGTGCCAGCAGCTCAGGGGTTTTAGCCTACGAGCAGTACTTC. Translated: CASSSGVLAYEQYF.

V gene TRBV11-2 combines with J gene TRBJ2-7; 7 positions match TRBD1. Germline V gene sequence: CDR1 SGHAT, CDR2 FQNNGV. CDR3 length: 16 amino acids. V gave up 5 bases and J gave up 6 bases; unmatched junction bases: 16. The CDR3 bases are TGTGCCAGCAGCCCCCACAGGGACAGAGGTGTGAGCGAGCAGTACTTC. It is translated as CASSPHRDRGVSEQYF.

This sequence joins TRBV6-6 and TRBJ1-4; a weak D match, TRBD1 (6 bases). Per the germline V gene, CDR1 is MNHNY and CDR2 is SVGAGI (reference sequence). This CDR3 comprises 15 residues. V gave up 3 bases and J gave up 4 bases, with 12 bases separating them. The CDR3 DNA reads TGTGCCAGCAGTTATTCGGACAGTCTTAATGAAAAACTGTTTTTT. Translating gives CASSYSDSLNEKLFF.

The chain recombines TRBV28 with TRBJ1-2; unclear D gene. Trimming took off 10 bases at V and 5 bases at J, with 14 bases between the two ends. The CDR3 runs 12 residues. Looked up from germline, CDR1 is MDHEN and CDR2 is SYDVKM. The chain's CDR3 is CAIASSHYGYTF. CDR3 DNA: TGTGCCATCGCCTCCTCACATTATGGCTACACCTTC.

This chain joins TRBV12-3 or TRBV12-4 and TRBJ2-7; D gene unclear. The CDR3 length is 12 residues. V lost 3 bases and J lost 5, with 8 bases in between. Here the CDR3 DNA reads TGTGCCAGCAGTTTCTACCCCCACGAGCAGTACTTC. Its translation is CASSFYPHEQYF.

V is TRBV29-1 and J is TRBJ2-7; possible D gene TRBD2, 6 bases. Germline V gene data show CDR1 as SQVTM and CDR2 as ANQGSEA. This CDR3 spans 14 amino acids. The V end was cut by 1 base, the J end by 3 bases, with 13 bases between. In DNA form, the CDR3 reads TGCAGCGTTGAAGCGGGGGACCCCCTCTACGAGCAGTACTTC. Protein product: CSVEAGDPLYEQYF.

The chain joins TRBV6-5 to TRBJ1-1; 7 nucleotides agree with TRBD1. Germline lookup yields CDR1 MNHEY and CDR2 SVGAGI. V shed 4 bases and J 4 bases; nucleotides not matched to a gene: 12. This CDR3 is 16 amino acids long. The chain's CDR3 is CASSSGHRGGGTEAFF. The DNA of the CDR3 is TGTGCCAGCAGTTCTGGCCACAGGGGAGGAGGCACTGAAGCTTTCTTT.

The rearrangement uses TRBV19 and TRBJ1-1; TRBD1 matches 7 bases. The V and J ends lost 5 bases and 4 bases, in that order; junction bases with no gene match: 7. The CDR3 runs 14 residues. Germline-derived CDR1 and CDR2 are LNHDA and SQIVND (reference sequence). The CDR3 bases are TGTGCCAGTAGTCCCGCCAGGGGGAGCACTGAAGCTTTCTTT. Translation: CASSPARGSTEAFF.